The next 8 T cell receptor beta chains were all read from a single sample in a study of early T cells in non-severe SARS-CoV-2 infection. MiXCR, applied by TCRdb to the 5' RACE reads, yields one record per CDR3 protein. The repertoire has over 25,000 distinct CDR3 sequences, 5.5% to 6.5% of them found once; the top ten carry roughly 5.5%. Sample: whole blood. Receptor source: an adult who was a healthcare worker with PCR-confirmed SARS-CoV-2 infection or an uninfected control (not recorded which).

This clonotype was seen ten or more times. The junction departs from germline at one end; a sequencing error may be responsible. This chain connects TRBV7-7 to TRBJ2-1; 10 bases align to TRBD1. CDR3 length: 14 amino acids. Germline CDR1 is SSHAT and CDR2 is FNYEAQ (reference sequence). The CDR3 loop reads CASSRTGGTGEQFF. The CDR3 coding sequence is TGTGCTAGCAGCCGGACAGGGGGGACAGGTGAGCAGTTCTTC.

There are many counts of this clonotype. The rearrangement joins TRBV28 to TRBJ1-2; D ambiguous. The CDR3 runs to 14 residues. CDR1 MDHEN and CDR2 SYDVKM come from the germline V gene. V lost 7 bases and J lost 6, with 18 bases in between. Written as DNA, the CDR3 is TGTGCCAGCATTCGACCGACGTACGCAGATGGCTACACCTTC. This encodes CASIRPTYADGYTF.

This clonotype was counted many times. This chain joins TRBV16 and TRBJ1-5; D call uncertain. CDR1 KGHSY and CDR2 FQNENV come from the germline V gene. This CDR3 has 14 residues. V lost 1 base, J lost 3 bases, and 7 bases lay in between. The CDR3 sequence: CASSQLATNQPQHF. In DNA form, the CDR3 reads TGTGCCAGCAGCCAATTGGCCACCAATCAGCCCCAGCATTTT.

There are many counts of this clonotype. V is TRBV4-2 and J is TRBJ2-7; 9 nucleotides match TRBD2. The V and J ends lost 4 bases and 5 bases, in that order; junction bases with no gene match: 9. CDR1 and CDR2 from the germline V gene are LGHNA and YNFKEQ. This CDR3 is 15 amino acids long. CDR3 nucleotide sequence: TGTGCCAGCAGCCGAGGGACTAGCCGGGGCCACGAGCAGTACTTC. Protein product: CASSRGTSRGHEQYF.

This clonotype was counted ten times or more. V gene TRBV7-2 combines with J gene TRBJ2-3; TRBD2 agrees at 9 bases. This CDR3 comprises 15 residues. Germline V gives CDR1 SGHTA, CDR2 FQGNSA. V lost 5 bases and J lost 6; bases outside the gene matches: 9. CDR3 residues: CASSPGGGVRDTQYF. The CDR3 DNA sequence: TGTGCCAGCAGCCCCGGCGGGGGGGTCCGGGATACGCAGTATTTT. Based on the CDR3 plus reference TRBV7-2 and TRBJ2-3, the full variable domain is GAGVSQSPSNKVTEKGKDVELRCDPISGHTALYWYRQSLGQGLEFLIYFQGNSAPDKSGLPSDRFSAERTGGSVSTLTIQRTQQEDSAVYLCASSPGGGVRDTQYFGPGTRLTVL.

Many counts were recorded for this clonotype. The rearrangement links TRBV20-1 to TRBJ2-3; D is unresolved. The germline V gene has CDR1 DFQATT and CDR2 SNEGSKA (reference sequence). Trimming took 3 bases from V and 0 from J, leaving 4 bases between them. This CDR3 contains 12 residues. The CDR3 here is CSASGSTDTQYF. CDR3 DNA: TGCAGTGCTAGCGGGAGCACAGATACGCAGTATTTT.

This clonotype was recorded many times. This chain links TRBV20-1 with TRBJ2-2; 10 bases map to TRBD1. The CDR3 loop spans 18 amino acids. Germline trimming cut 3 bases from V and 1 base from J; bases unmatched to any gene: 11. Germline CDR1 reads DFQATT; CDR2 reads SNEGSKA (reference sequence). The CDR3 protein is CSARTGGASILNTGELFF. As DNA, the CDR3 is TGCAGTGCTAGGACAGGGGGCGCTTCCATTTTGAACACCGGGGAGCTGTTTTTT.

This clonotype was detected only a few times. The chain links TRBV28 to TRBJ2-1; D is tentatively TRBD1 or TRBD2 (5 bases each). The ends were cut back, 4 bases at V and 7 bases at J, with 11 bases in the middle. Germline lookup yields CDR1 MDHEN and CDR2 SYDVKM. The CDR3 contains 13 residues. The CDR3 DNA sequence: TGTGCCAGCAGTTCGAGACAGCGGAATGAGCAGTTCTTC. Translated: CASSSRQRNEQFF.